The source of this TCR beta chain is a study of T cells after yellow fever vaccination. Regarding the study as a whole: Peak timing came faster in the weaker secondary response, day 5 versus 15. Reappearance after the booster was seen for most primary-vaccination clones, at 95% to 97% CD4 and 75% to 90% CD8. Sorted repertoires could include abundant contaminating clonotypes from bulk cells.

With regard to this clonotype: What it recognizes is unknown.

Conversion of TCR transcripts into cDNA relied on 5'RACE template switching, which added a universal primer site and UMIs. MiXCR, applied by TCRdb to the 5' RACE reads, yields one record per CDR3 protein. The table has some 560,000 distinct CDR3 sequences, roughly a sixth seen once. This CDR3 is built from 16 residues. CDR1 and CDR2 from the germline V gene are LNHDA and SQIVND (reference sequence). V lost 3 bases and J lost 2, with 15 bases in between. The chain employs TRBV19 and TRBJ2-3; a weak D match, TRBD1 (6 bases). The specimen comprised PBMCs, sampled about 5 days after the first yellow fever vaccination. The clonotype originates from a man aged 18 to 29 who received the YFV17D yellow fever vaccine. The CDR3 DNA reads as TGTGCCAGTAGTATGGTGAGGGGGATAAACACAGATACGCAGTATTTT. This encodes CASSMVRGINTDTQYF.